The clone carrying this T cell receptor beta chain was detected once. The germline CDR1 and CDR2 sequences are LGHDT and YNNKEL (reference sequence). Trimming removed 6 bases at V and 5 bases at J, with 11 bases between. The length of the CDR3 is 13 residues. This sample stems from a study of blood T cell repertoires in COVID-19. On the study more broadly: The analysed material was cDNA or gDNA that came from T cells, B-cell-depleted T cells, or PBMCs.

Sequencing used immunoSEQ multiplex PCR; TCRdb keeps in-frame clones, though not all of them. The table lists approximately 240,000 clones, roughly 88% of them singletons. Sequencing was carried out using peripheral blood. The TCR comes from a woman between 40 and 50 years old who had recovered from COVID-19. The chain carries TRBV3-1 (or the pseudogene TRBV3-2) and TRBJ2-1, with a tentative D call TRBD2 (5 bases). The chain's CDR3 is CASRLSGNNEQFF. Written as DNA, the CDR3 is TGTGCCAGCAGATTGTCGGGGAACAATGAGCAGTTCTTC.